The 26 T cell receptor beta chains presented below share a single source sample, sequenced in a study of molecular identifiers for immune sequencing clone quantification. TCRdb independently ran MiXCR on the PCR reads; one entry per CDR3 protein. The sample shows just under 65,000 distinct CDR3 sequences, around 19% of them seen only once. The specimen was naive CD8+ T cells from blood, with Jurkat cell RNA spiked in. Subset specified: FACS-sorted CD8+CD4-CCR7+CD45RA+ naive T cells. The receptors here all came from a human donor in good health. Some libraries in this study had Jurkat cell RNA spiked in.

This clonotype was seen many times. The CDR3 region is CASSTAPPYEQYF. The CDR3 region has the DNA TGTGCCAGCAGCACAGCTCCGCCCTACGAGCAGTACTTC. This rearrangement joins TRBV7-9 to TRBJ2-7, with no clear D. With 5 bases removed from V and 2 bases from J, the gap between germline ends came to 10 bases. The V gene's germline CDR1 is SEHNR and CDR2 FQNEAQ (reference sequence). The CDR3 has 13 residues. The whole variable domain, remainder taken from reference TRBV7-9 and TRBJ2-7, is DTGVSQNPRHKITKRGQNVTFRCDPISEHNRLYWYRQTLGQGPEFLTYFQNEAQLEKSRLLSDRFSAERPKGSFSTLEIQRTEQGDSAMYLCASSTAPPYEQYFGPGTRLTVT.

This clonotype was recorded many times. The J gene is TRBJ1-3, the V gene TRBV10-3; unclear D gene. Germline V lookup: CDR1 ENHRY, CDR2 SYGVKD. The CDR3 is 14 residues long. V was trimmed by 2 bases and J by 2 bases, leaving 7 bases between them. DNA of the CDR3: TGTGCCATCAGTGAGCCCGGGACTGGAAACACCATATATTTT. This codes for CAISEPGTGNTIYF.

This clonotype was counted at least ten times. The gene calls are TRBV7-9 and TRBJ2-2, with 7 bases lining up with TRBD1. This CDR3 region has 15 residues. The V gene's germline CDR1 is SEHNR and CDR2 FQNEAQ (reference sequence). Unmatched junction bases numbered 11, after V lost 6 bases and J lost 7 bases. This CDR3 reads CASRPDRDKGGELFF. The CDR3 nucleotides are TGTGCCAGCAGACCCGACAGGGATAAAGGCGGGGAGCTGTTTTTT.

This clonotype was observed at least ten times. The rearrangement links TRBV19 to TRBJ2-2; D gene ambiguous. The CDR3 loop spans 15 amino acids. Germline-derived CDR1 and CDR2 are LNHDA and SQIVND (reference sequence). The V and J ends lost 5 bases and 1 base respectively, with 11 bases between them. CDR3 residues: CASSVRRMNTGELFF. DNA for the CDR3: TGTGCCAGTAGTGTCAGACGGATGAACACCGGGGAGCTGTTTTTT.

On this clonotype: This may come from a read error, since a much larger clone is one base off. A read error is likely, as this CDR3 ends without the conserved phenylalanine or tryptophan. The V and J genes are TRBV7-6 and TRBJ2-7; D may be TRBD1 (5 bases). In germline, CDR1 is SGHVS, CDR2 FNYEAQ. The CDR3 sequence is 12 residues long. V lost 4 bases and J 3 bases, leaving 7 bases between the germline ends. This chain's CDR3 is CASSSGNYEQYL. CDR3 DNA: TGTGCCAGCAGCTCAGGGAACTACGAGCAGTACCTC.

Worth noting for this clonotype: A much more abundant neighbour one base away suggests this may be a read error. The chain joins TRBV7-6 to TRBJ2-5; D unresolved. Looked up from germline, CDR1 is SGHVS and CDR2 is FNYEAQ. This CDR3 region has 11 residues. The CDR3: CARSWLETQYF. The CDR3, as DNA: TGTGCCAGGAGCTGGCTGGAGACCCAGTACTTC.

This clonotype came up many times. V and J are TRBV7-9 and TRBJ1-5, with a possible D match to TRBD1 (5 bases). Trimming left V 0 bases short and J 4 bases short, with 10 bases between. This CDR3 has 15 amino acids. The germline V gene encodes CDR1 SEHNR and CDR2 FQNEAQ (reference sequence). CDR3 bases: TGTGCCAGCAGCTTAGCGGGGGAGGGAAATCAGCCCCAGCATTTT. Its protein product is CASSLAGEGNQPQHF. The entire variable domain, with the rest obtained from reference TRBV7-9 and TRBJ1-5, is as follows: DTGVSQNPRHKITKRGQNVTFRCDPISEHNRLYWYRQTLGQGPEFLTYFQNEAQLEKSRLLSDRFSAERPKGSFSTLEIQRTEQGDSAMYLCASSLAGEGNQPQHFGDGTRLSIL.

About this clonotype: This could be a read error, since a much larger clone is one nucleotide away. The chain couples TRBV7-9 to TRBJ2-7; 12 nucleotides line up with TRBD2. CDR1 is SEHNR and CDR2 is FQNEAQ in the germline V gene (reference sequence). V lost 5 bases, J lost 2 bases, and 10 bases stayed unmatched. This CDR3 region has 17 residues. The CDR3 protein is CASSVRILAGGPYEQYF. The CDR3 region has the DNA TGTGCCAGCAGCGTACGAATTCTAGCGGGAGGGCCCTACGAGCAGTACTTC. Based on the CDR3 plus reference TRBV7-9 and TRBJ2-7, the full variable domain is DTGVSQNPRHKITKRGQNVTFRCDPISEHNRLYWYRQTLGQGPEFLTYFQNEAQLEKSRLLSDRFSAERPKGSFSTLEIQRTEQGDSAMYLCASSVRILAGGPYEQYFGPGTRLTVT.

The count of this clonotype is one. The chain uses TRBV12-5 and TRBJ2-2, with TRBD1 identical over 11 bases. The germline CDR1 and CDR2 sequences are LGHNT and FRNRAP. V dropped 5 bases and J dropped 4; count of bases not matched to a gene: 6. The CDR3 runs to 16 residues. This chain's CDR3 is CASGPGQGAATGELFF. CDR3 nucleotide sequence: TGTGCTAGTGGTCCCGGACAGGGGGCAGCCACCGGGGAGCTGTTTTTT.

This clonotype was seen just once. The rearrangement uses TRBV7-9 and TRBJ2-1; 9 bases align to TRBD1. The germline V gene has CDR1 SEHNR and CDR2 FQNEAQ (reference sequence). Trimming removed 5 bases from V and 5 bases from J; junction bases left unmatched: 13. This CDR3 contains 17 residues. This CDR3 reads CASSPPAGQGSNNEQFF. In nucleotides, the CDR3 is TGTGCCAGCAGCCCCCCAGCGGGACAGGGAAGCAACAATGAGCAGTTCTTC.

This clonotype was seen ten or more times. This sequence joins TRBV7-2 and TRBJ1-1, with TRBD1 matching 7 bases. With V trimmed by 5 bases and J by 4 bases, 7 bases remained unmatched. Germline values: CDR1 SGHTA, CDR2 FQGNSA. The length of the CDR3 is 14 residues. In nucleotides, the CDR3 is TGTGCCAGCAGCCCTAGACAGGGATCCACTGAAGCTTTCTTT. Amino acids: CASSPRQGSTEAFF.

This clonotype was counted at least ten times. The rearrangement uses TRBV15 and TRBJ1-5, with unresolved D. CDR3 length equals 15 residues. V lost 5 bases to trimming and J lost 0 bases, with 11 bases between them. Germline V gene sequence: CDR1 LNHNV, CDR2 YYDKDF (reference sequence). CDR3 in DNA: TGTGCCACCAGCGCAGAGATCAGTAGCAATCAGCCCCAGCATTTT. This codes for CATSAEISSNQPQHF.

This sequence joins TRBV14 and TRBJ2-1; D may be TRBD2 (6 bases). V lost 4 bases and J lost 8, with 15 bases in between. Per the germline V gene, CDR1 is SGHDN and CDR2 is FVKESK. The CDR3 covers 14 residues. The CDR3 nucleotides read TGTGCCAGCAGCCCCAGACTAGGTGGCGATGAGCAGTTCTTC. Translating it yields CASSPRLGGDEQFF.

This clonotype appeared many times. This chain uses TRBV9 with TRBJ2-2; TRBD2 matches 7 bases. Germline V CDR1 and CDR2: SGDLS, YYNGEE. The junction had 9 bases not matched to a gene; V was cut back by 2 bases and J by 2 bases. This CDR3 has 17 amino acids. Here the CDR3 reads CASSVGLGEGNTGELFF. The CDR3 DNA reads TGTGCCAGCAGCGTGGGGCTTGGGGAGGGTAACACCGGGGAGCTGTTTTTT.

There are many counts of this clonotype. This chain links TRBV7-9 with TRBJ2-3; D possibly corresponds to TRBD2 (6 bases). The V gene lost 2 bases and the J gene lost 0 bases, with 9 bases spanning the gap. The CDR3 length is 15 residues. CDR1 and CDR2 (germline): SEHNR, FQNEAQ (reference sequence). The CDR3 sequence: CASSLWDSSTDTQYF. CDR3 bases: TGTGCCAGCAGCTTATGGGACTCTAGCACAGATACGCAGTATTTT.

This clonotype was picked up many times. The J gene is TRBJ2-1, the V gene TRBV7-9, with D perhaps TRBD2 (6 bases). V shed 3 bases and J shed 8 bases, with 17 bases lying between them. The CDR3 covers 15 residues. Germline V lookup: CDR1 SEHNR, CDR2 FQNEAQ (reference sequence). This chain's CDR3 is CASSFSSPSADEQFF. Written as DNA, the CDR3 is TGTGCCAGCAGCTTCTCTTCACCTAGCGCCGATGAGCAGTTCTTC.

Concerning this clonotype itself: One base away lies a much larger clone, so this may be a sequencing read error. CDR3 nucleotides: TGTGCCAGTAGCCCCGTGACTTCTGGGGCCAACGCCCTGACTTTC. It yields the protein CASSPVTSGANALTF. The chain employs TRBV19 and TRBJ2-6, with a tentative D call TRBD1 (5 bases). The CDR3 spans 15 residues. The germline CDR1 and CDR2 sequences are LNHDA and SQIVND (reference sequence).

This clonotype was seen more than once but under ten times. This rearrangement joins TRBV12-3 or TRBV12-4 to TRBJ2-5; TRBD2 matches 10 bases. With 8 bases clipped from V and 5 bases from J, the junction kept 5 bases outside the gene matches. CDR3 length: 13 amino acids. The chain's CDR3 is CASSSGSGETQYF. In DNA form, the CDR3 reads TGTGCCAGCTCTAGCGGGAGCGGGGAGACCCAGTACTTC.

This clonotype showed up many times. The chain is built from TRBV6-1 and TRBJ2-7; D is possibly TRBD1 or TRBD2 (7 bases each). Trimming took 11 bases from V and 0 from J, leaving 14 bases between them. The CDR3 extends over 13 amino acids. Germline lookup yields CDR1 MNHNS and CDR2 SASEGT. CDR3 region: CAGGDSSSYEQYF. The CDR3 DNA sequence: TGTGCCGGGGGGGACAGCAGCTCCTACGAGCAGTACTTC.

The CDR3: CSVEITAGTVNAGAFF. CDR3 DNA sequence: TGCAGCGTTGAAATCACCGCCGGGACGGTGAACGCTGGAGCTTTCTTT. V is TRBV29-1 and J is TRBJ1-1, with D tentatively TRBD1 (5 bases). Germline CDR1 is SQVTM and CDR2 is ANQGSEA. This CDR3 contains 16 residues. Trimming pared 2 bases from V and 10 bases from J, leaving 26 bases between.

This clonotype was detected ten times or more. The chain couples TRBV4-3 to TRBJ2-1, with 9 bases fitting TRBD2. CDR1 LGHNA and CDR2 YSLEER come from the germline V gene. The CDR3 consists of 17 residues. With 0 bases clipped from V and 5 bases from J, the junction kept 8 bases outside the gene matches. CDR3 in DNA: TGCGCCAGCAGCCAAGAAGGGGAGCGGGAGGCCAACAATGAGCAGTTCTTC. Protein: CASSQEGEREANNEQFF.

This clonotype showed up many times. The gene calls are TRBV11-2 and TRBJ1-1; possible D gene TRBD1, 5 bases. The CDR3 consists of 19 residues. Looked up from germline, CDR1 is SGHAT and CDR2 is FQNNGV. V shed 1 base and J shed 6 bases, with 27 bases lying between them. The CDR3 DNA reads as TGTGCCAGCAGCTTAGCGCAGGGACCAATGTGGGGTCGGGATCCTGAAGCTTTCTTT. Translation: CASSLAQGPMWGRDPEAFF.

In regard to this clonotype: A single base separates this from a much larger clone, so it may be a read error. The V and J genes are TRBV5-1 and TRBJ2-7; 10 bases are a match to TRBD1. Germline trimming cut 6 bases from V and 2 bases from J; bases unmatched to any gene: 5. The germline V gene has CDR1 SGHRS and CDR2 YFSETQ. The CDR3 is 14 amino acids. The CDR3 loop is CASKPGQGTYEQYF. The CDR3 nucleotides are TGCGCCAGCAAACCGGGACAGGGGACCTACGAGCAGTACTTC.

This clonotype was found many times. J is TRBJ2-7 and V is TRBV30; 7 bases agree with TRBD2. Germline trimming cut 1 base from V and 3 bases from J; bases unmatched to any gene: 9. The V gene's germline CDR1 is GTSNPN and CDR2 SVGIG (reference sequence). This CDR3 is 15 amino acids long. CDR3 region: CAWSGLTREVYEQYF. CDR3 sequence (DNA): TGTGCCTGGAGTGGCCTTACTCGGGAGGTCTACGAGCAGTACTTC.

Ten or more counts support this clonotype. The chain links TRBV7-9 to TRBJ1-5; 10 bases map to TRBD1. The V gene's germline CDR1 is SEHNR and CDR2 FQNEAQ (reference sequence). The CDR3 spans 14 residues. Germline trimming cut 5 bases from V and 6 bases from J; bases unmatched to any gene: 4. The CDR3 DNA reads as TGTGCCAGCAGCGCCGGGACAGGGGTTCAGCCCCAGCATTTT. Translated: CASSAGTGVQPQHF.

This chain links TRBV7-3 with TRBJ1-1, with D perhaps TRBD1 (6 bases). The V and J ends lost 4 bases and 0 bases respectively, with 9 bases between them. Germline assignment: CDR1 SGHTA and CDR2 FQGTGA. This CDR3 is 14 amino acids long. This CDR3 is CASSSTGMNTEAFF. The CDR3 coding sequence is TGTGCCAGCAGCTCCACAGGGATGAACACTGAAGCTTTCTTT.